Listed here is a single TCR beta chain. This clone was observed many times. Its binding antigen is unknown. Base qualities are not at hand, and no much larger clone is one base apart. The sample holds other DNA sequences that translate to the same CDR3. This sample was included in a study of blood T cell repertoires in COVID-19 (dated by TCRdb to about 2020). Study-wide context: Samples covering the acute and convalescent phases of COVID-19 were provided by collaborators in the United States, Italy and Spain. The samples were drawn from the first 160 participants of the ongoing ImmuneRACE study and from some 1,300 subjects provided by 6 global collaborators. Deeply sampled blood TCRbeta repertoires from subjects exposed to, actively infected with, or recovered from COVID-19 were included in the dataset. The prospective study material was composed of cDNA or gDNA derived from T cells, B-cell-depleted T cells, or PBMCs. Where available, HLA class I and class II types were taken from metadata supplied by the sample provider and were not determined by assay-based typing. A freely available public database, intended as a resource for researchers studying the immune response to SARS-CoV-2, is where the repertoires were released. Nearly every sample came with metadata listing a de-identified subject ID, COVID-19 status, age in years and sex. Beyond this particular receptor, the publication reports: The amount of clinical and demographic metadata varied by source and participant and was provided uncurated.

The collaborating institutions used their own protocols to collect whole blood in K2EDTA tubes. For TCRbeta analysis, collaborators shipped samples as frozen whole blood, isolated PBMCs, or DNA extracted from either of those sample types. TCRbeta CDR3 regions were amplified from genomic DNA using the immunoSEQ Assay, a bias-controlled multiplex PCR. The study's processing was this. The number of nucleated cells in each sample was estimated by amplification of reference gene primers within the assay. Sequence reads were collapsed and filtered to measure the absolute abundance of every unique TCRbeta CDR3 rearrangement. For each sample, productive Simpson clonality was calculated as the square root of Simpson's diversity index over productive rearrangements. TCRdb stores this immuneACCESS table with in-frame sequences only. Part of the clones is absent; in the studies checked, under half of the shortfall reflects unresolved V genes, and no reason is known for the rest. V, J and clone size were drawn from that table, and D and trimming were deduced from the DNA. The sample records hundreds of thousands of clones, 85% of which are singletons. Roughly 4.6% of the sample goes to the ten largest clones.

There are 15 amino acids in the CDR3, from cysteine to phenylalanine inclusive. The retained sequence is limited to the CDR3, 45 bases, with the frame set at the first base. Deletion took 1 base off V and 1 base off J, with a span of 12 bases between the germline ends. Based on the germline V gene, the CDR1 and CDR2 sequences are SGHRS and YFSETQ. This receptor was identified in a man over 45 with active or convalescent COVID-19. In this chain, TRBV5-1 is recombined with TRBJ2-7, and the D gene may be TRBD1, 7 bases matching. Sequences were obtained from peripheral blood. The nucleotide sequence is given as TGCGCCAGCAGCTTGATGTCAGGGGGGTCCTACGAGCAGTACTTC. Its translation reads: CASSLMSGGSYEQYF.